The rows below give T cell receptor beta chains drawn from one sample of a study of cytomegalovirus exposure and HLA in healthy donors. Libraries were prepared by immunoSEQ multiplex PCR; TCRdb keeps only in-frame clonotypes and omits some of them. Seen here are 250,000 to 300,000 clones, approximately 85% observed once, and the top ten hold 2%. What was sequenced was PBMCs. The receptor source for this set is a woman in her forties in good health and CMV-seropositive. Each CDR3 is given with its conserved first and last residue.

CDR3 protein: CASSIAGNPEAFF
J gene: TRBJ1-1
V gene: TRBV19

CDR3 protein: CASSVYQASPGELFF
J gene: TRBJ2-2
V gene: TRBV9

CDR3 protein: CASSFQGGGYTF
J gene: TRBJ1-2
V gene: TRBV5-1

CDR3 protein: CSSSPVEELGGGWDEKLFF
J gene: TRBJ1-4
V gene: TRBV7-9

CDR3 protein: CAISMTGGNTEAFF
J gene: TRBJ1-1
V gene: TRBV10-3

CDR3 protein: CAWSVGAGAQETQYF
J gene: TRBJ2-5
V gene: TRBV30

CDR3 protein: CASSIKQGPMNTEAFF
J gene: TRBJ1-1
V gene: TRBV19

CDR3 protein: CASSLASGPTDTQYF
J gene: TRBJ2-3
V gene: TRBV5-1

CDR3 protein: CASSEVGVETQYF
J gene: TRBJ2-5
V gene: TRBV2

CDR3 protein: CASSWGGTQETQYF
J gene: TRBJ2-5
V gene: TRBV11-2

CDR3 protein: CASSARDSTYNEQFF
J gene: TRBJ2-1
V gene: TRBV9

CDR3 protein: CAISASESYNEQFF
J gene: TRBJ2-1
V gene: TRBV10-3

CDR3 protein: CASSWGQLQETQYF
J gene: TRBJ2-5
V gene: TRBV18

CDR3 protein: CSVAGTSGSVNEQFF
J gene: TRBJ2-1
V gene: TRBV29-1

CDR3 protein: CAWRTGMNTEAFF
J gene: TRBJ1-1
V gene: TRBV30

CDR3 protein: CAWSVTGSYEQYF
J gene: TRBJ2-7
V gene: TRBV30

CDR3 protein: CASSLNPPASLYEQYF
J gene: TRBJ2-7
V gene: TRBV27

CDR3 protein: CASSILDRGNLNTEAFF
J gene: TRBJ1-1
V gene: TRBV19

CDR3 protein: CAIGGSLDNEQFF
J gene: TRBJ2-1
V gene: TRBV6-6

CDR3 protein: CASSVRGGRGLGETQYF
J gene: TRBJ2-5
V gene: TRBV11-3

CDR3 protein: CASSQKLPTGNPNYNYGYTF
J gene: TRBJ1-2
V gene: TRBV14

CDR3 protein: CASSKTVPGANVLTF
J gene: TRBJ2-6
V gene: TRBV19

CDR3 protein: CASSSHRQDNEQFF
J gene: TRBJ2-1
V gene: TRBV7-2

CDR3 protein: CASTGDYNQPQHF
J gene: TRBJ1-5
V gene: TRBV2

CDR3 protein: CASSDPRTGGESYEQYF
J gene: TRBJ2-7
V gene: TRBV6-4

CDR3 protein: CASSSLAPSYEQYF
J gene: TRBJ2-7
V gene: TRBV7-2

CDR3 protein: CASSQGQPNIQYF
J gene: TRBJ2-4
V gene: TRBV7-9

CDR3 protein: CAISGGGGETQYF
J gene: TRBJ2-5
V gene: TRBV10-3

CDR3 protein: CASNVLAGGSDTQYF
J gene: TRBJ2-3
V gene: TRBV2

CDR3 protein: CASSSWTTYEQYF
J gene: TRBJ2-7
V gene: TRBV11-3

CDR3 protein: CAWKGWTSGRGNKQFF
J gene: TRBJ2-1
V gene: TRBV30

CDR3 protein: CASSYRGLNTGELFF
J gene: TRBJ2-2
V gene: TRBV6-5

CDR3 protein: CASSDSKGDGANVLTF
J gene: TRBJ2-6
V gene: TRBV6-4

CDR3 protein: CASSTAGTAYNEQFF
J gene: TRBJ2-1
V gene: TRBV5-1

CDR3 protein: CASSPHEETGELFF
J gene: TRBJ2-2
V gene: TRBV5-1

CDR3 protein: CASRTGTENTEAFF
J gene: TRBJ1-1
V gene: TRBV7-9

CDR3 protein: CASSLGGVDEQFF
J gene: TRBJ2-1
V gene: TRBV5-1

CDR3 protein: CASSSGVYGYGYTF
J gene: TRBJ1-2
V gene: TRBV19

CDR3 protein: CASSQGRGTEAFF
J gene: TRBJ1-1
V gene: TRBV4-1

CDR3 protein: CASSLAEGAGNQPQHF
J gene: TRBJ1-5
V gene: TRBV7-9

CDR3 protein: CASSWDSKNEQYF
J gene: -
V gene: TRBV27

CDR3 protein: CASSYNGLAQETQYF
J gene: TRBJ2-5
V gene: TRBV7-6

CDR3 protein: CASSQTGLNQPQHF
J gene: TRBJ1-5
V gene: TRBV18

CDR3 protein: CASQEGWHNEQFF
J gene: TRBJ2-1
V gene: TRBV6-5

CDR3 protein: CASSHRSAGTEAFF
J gene: TRBJ1-1
V gene: TRBV27

CDR3 protein: CASTPSYDSGNTIYF
J gene: TRBJ1-3
V gene: TRBV4-3

CDR3 protein: CASSQGGLVLREQYF
J gene: TRBJ2-7
V gene: TRBV14

CDR3 protein: CASSLVSGTTYEQYF
J gene: TRBJ2-7
V gene: TRBV7-8

CDR3 protein: CATSRGQGTYEQYF
J gene: TRBJ2-7
V gene: TRBV15

CDR3 protein: CASSQGAGYTF
J gene: TRBJ1-2
V gene: TRBV2

CDR3 protein: CASSLDGPAPRGTGELFF
J gene: TRBJ2-2
V gene: TRBV7-2

CDR3 protein: CASSLALAGGTRDTQYF
J gene: TRBJ2-3
V gene: TRBV7-9

CDR3 protein: CASSLAVQGAHPLHF
J gene: TRBJ1-6
V gene: TRBV7-8

CDR3 protein: CASIGLLSGTGGHNEQFF
J gene: TRBJ2-1
V gene: TRBV2